Listed here are 11 T cell receptor beta chains from one sample, sequenced in a study of OX40 agonist ivuxolimab in advanced cancers. Generated by immunoSEQ multiplex PCR, the TCRdb table keeps only in-frame clones and is missing some. This table has 55,000 to 70,000 clones, 75% to 90% appearing once. The sample consisted of CD4+ or CD8+ T cells sorted from blood, taken in a trial of the OX40 agonist ivuxolimab. The receptor source for this set is an adult with an advanced solid tumor such as melanoma, head and neck, liver or kidney cancer.

The V and J genes are TRBV5-1 and TRBJ2-3; D gene uncertain. V was trimmed by 5 bases and J by 2 bases, leaving 12 bases between them. CDR1 is SGHRS and CDR2 is YFSETQ in the germline V gene. The CDR3 covers 14 residues. The chain's CDR3 is CASRRNGPTDTQYF. CDR3 DNA: TGCGCCAGCAGAAGGAACGGGCCCACAGATACGCAGTATTTT.

This clone was observed a single time. The chain carries TRBV6-6 and TRBJ1-5; the D is unclear. This CDR3 spans 15 amino acids. Germline CDR1 and CDR2: MNHNY and SVGAGI (reference sequence). V was shortened by 6 bases and J by 4 bases, with 16 bases between the two germline ends. CDR3 nucleotides: TGTGCCAGCAGCCTGACCGGGCCCCAAAATCAGCCCCAGCATTTT. Translating it yields CASSLTGPQNQPQHF.

This clone qualifies as medium-sized. The chain joins TRBV5-1 to TRBJ2-3, with no clear D. V was cut by 0 bases and J by 0 bases, with 11 bases left in between. CDR1 and CDR2 from the germline V gene are SGHRS and YFSETQ. CDR3 length equals 16 residues. CDR3 loop: CASSLEGRSSTDTQYF. CDR3 bases: TGCGCCAGCAGCTTGGAGGGTCGTTCTAGCACAGATACGCAGTATTTT.

The chain combines TRBV9 with TRBJ1-3, with unresolved D. The CDR3 runs to 14 residues. Looked up from germline, CDR1 is SGDLS and CDR2 is YYNGEE. Trimming pared 6 bases from V and 8 bases from J, leaving 18 bases between. CDR3: CASTVEATSDTIYF. The CDR3 DNA is TGTGCCAGCACAGTCGAAGCCACGAGTGACACCATATATTTT.

In its sample, this clone was seen a few times. The chain joins TRBV30 to TRBJ1-3; unclear D gene. There are 17 residues in the CDR3. V gave up 2 bases and J gave up 0 bases, with 17 bases separating them. Germline CDR1 GTSNPN, CDR2 SVGIG (reference sequence). This CDR3 reads CAWSKLSAAISGNTIYF. The CDR3 nucleotides are TGTGCCTGGAGTAAATTATCGGCAGCCATCTCTGGAAACACCATATATTTT. Using reference TRBV30 and TRBJ1-3 for the parts outside the CDR3, the full variable domain is SQTIHQWPATLVQPVGSPLSLECTVEGTSNPNLYWYRQAAGRGLQLLFYSVGIGQISSEVPQNLSASRPQDRQFILSSKKLLLSDSGFYLCAWSKLSAAISGNTIYFGEGSWLTVV.

The chain combines TRBV5-4 with TRBJ1-1, with 11 nucleotides matching TRBD1. V dropped 3 bases and J dropped 7; count of bases not matched to a gene: 11. In germline, CDR1 is SGHNT, CDR2 YYREEE (reference sequence). The CDR3 has 16 residues. In DNA form, the CDR3 reads TGTGCCAGCAGCTCTGCGGACAGGGGGCGGAGGGTTGAAGCTTTCTTT. Translated, it gives CASSSADRGRRVEAFF. The full variable domain, with the rest looked up from reference TRBV5-4 and TRBJ1-1, is ETGVTQSPTHLIKTRGQQVTLRCSSQSGHNTVSWYQQALGQGPQFIFQYYREEENGRGNFPPRFSGLQFPNYSSELNVNALELDDSALYLCASSSADRGRRVEAFFGQGTRLTVV.

The chain is built from TRBV5-4 and TRBJ2-3; 8 bases are shared with TRBD2. The CDR3 is made up of 16 amino acids. Germline CDR1 is SGHNT and CDR2 is YYREEE (reference sequence). The ends lost 3 bases at V and 0 bases at J; junction bases unmatched: 6. CDR3 loop: CASSSASGPSTDTQYF. The CDR3 DNA reads TGTGCCAGCAGCTCCGCTAGCGGGCCTAGCACAGATACGCAGTATTTT.

The V and J genes are TRBV5-4 and TRBJ2-5; D is uncertain. From germline, CDR1 is SGHNT and CDR2 YYREEE (reference sequence). The CDR3 is made up of 13 amino acids. V dropped 3 bases and J dropped 2 bases, with 8 bases sitting between them. In DNA form, the CDR3 reads TGTGCCAGCAGCTCTAAGTATCAAGAGACCCAGTACTTC. It specifies CASSSKYQETQYF.

The V and J genes are TRBV28 and TRBJ2-7, with 16 bases fitting TRBD2. V lost 5 bases to trimming and J lost 7 bases; unmatched junction nucleotides: 5. CDR3 size: 15 residues. Germline CDR1 and CDR2: MDHEN and SYDVKM. The DNA of the CDR3 is TGTGCCAGCAGTAAGGGACTAGCGGGAGGGTTGGAGCAGTACTTC. Its protein product is CASSKGLAGGLEQYF.

A word on this clone: At one end, the junction sequence differs from germline, possibly due to a read error. V usage is TRBV11-2 and J usage is TRBJ2-5, with a weak D call TRBD2 (6 bases). Per the germline V gene, CDR1 is SGHAT and CDR2 is FQNNGV. This CDR3 has 14 residues. CDR3 loop: CASNLGVGGETQYF. For the CDR3, the DNA is TGTGCCAGCAACTTAGGGGTTGGGGGGGAGACCCAGTACTTC.

This clone came up once. V and J are TRBV5-1 and TRBJ2-5; D is unresolved. Germline CDR1 is SGHRS and CDR2 is YFSETQ. CDR3 length: 13 amino acids. Trimming took 0 bases from V and 0 from J, leaving 3 bases between them. CDR3 in amino acids: CASSLGDQETQYF. CDR3 bases: TGCGCCAGCAGCTTGGGAGACCAAGAGACCCAGTACTTC. Using reference TRBV5-1 and TRBJ2-5 for the parts outside the CDR3, the full variable domain is KAGVTQTPRYLIKTRGQQVTLSCSPISGHRSVSWYQQTPGQGLQFLFEYFSETQRNKGNFPGRFSGRQFSNSRSEMNVSTLELGDSALYLCASSLGDQETQYFGPGTRLLVL.